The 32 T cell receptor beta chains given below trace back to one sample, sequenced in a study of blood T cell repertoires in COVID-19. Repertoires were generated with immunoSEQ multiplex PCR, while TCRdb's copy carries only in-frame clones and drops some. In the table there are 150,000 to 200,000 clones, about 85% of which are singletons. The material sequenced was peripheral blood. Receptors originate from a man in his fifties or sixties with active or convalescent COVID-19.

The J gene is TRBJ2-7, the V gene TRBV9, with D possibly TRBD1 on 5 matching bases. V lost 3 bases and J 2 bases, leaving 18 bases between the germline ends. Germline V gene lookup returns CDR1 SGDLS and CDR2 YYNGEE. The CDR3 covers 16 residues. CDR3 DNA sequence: TGTGCCAGCAGCGGAAGTAGGGGAAACGTTCCCTACGAGCAGTACTTC. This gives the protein CASSGSRGNVPYEQYF.

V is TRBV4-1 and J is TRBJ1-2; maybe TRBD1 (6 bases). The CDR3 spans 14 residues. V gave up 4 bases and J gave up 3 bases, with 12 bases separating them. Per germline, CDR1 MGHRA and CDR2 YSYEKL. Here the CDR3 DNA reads TGCGCCAGCAGCCTAGGAGCAGGGGACTATGGCTACACCTTC. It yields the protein CASSLGAGDYGYTF.

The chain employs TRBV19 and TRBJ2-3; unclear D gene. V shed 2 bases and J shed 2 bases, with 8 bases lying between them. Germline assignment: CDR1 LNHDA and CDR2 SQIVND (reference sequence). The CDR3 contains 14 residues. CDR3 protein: CASSINIFTDTQYF. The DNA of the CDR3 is TGTGCCAGTAGTATAAACATTTTCACAGATACGCAGTATTTT.

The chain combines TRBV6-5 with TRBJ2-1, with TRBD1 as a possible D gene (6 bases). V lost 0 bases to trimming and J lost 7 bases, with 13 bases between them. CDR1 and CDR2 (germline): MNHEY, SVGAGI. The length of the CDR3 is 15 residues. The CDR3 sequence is CASSYSKSGVNEQFF. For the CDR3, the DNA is TGTGCCAGCAGTTACTCGAAATCAGGGGTTAATGAGCAGTTCTTC.

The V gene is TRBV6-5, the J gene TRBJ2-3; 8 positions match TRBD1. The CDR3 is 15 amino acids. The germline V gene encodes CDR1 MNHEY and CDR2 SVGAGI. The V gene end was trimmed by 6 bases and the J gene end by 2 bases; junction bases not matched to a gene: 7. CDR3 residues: CASSPDREFTDTQYF. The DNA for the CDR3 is TGTGCCAGCAGCCCGGACAGGGAATTCACAGATACGCAGTATTTT.

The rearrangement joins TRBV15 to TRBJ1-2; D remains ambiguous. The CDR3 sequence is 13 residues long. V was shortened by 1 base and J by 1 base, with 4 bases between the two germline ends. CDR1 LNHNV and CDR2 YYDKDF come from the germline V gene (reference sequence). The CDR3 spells CATSRVLNYGYTF. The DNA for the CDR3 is TGTGCCACCAGCAGAGTACTTAACTATGGCTACACCTTC.

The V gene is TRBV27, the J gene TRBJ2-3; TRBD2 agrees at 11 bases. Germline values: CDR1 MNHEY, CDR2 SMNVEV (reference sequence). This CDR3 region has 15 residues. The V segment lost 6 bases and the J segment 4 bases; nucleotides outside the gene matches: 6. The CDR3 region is CASRVAGGSADTQYF. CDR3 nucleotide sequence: TGTGCCAGCAGGGTAGCGGGGGGGAGCGCAGATACGCAGTATTTT.

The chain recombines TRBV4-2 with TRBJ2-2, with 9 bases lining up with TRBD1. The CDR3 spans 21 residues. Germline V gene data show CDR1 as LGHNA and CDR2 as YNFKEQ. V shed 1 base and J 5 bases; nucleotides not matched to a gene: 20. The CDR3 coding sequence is TGTGCCAGCAGCCAAGCAGATCTAAGGTGGATGACAGGGGGAGGAACCGGGGAGCTGTTTTTT. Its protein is CASSQADLRWMTGGGTGELFF.

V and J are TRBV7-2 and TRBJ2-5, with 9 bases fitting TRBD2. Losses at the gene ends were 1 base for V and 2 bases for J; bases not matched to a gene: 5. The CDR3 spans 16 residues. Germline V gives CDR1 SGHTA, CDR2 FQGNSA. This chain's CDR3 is CASSLVPAGGQETQYF. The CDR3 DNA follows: TGTGCCAGCAGCTTAGTACCTGCGGGGGGGCAAGAGACCCAGTACTTC.

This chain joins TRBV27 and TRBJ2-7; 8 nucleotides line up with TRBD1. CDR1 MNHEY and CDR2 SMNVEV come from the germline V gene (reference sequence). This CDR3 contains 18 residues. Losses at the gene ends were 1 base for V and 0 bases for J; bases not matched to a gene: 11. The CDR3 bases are TGTGCCAGCAGTTTATTGGCCCCGGACAGGGTTGGCTCCTACGAGCAGTACTTC. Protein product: CASSLLAPDRVGSYEQYF.

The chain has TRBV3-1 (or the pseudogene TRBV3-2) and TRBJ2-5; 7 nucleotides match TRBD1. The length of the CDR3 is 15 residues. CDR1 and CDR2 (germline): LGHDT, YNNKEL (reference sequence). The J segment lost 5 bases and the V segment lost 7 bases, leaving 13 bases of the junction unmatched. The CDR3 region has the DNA TGTGCCAGCACCAAAATGACAGGGATTGGGGAGACCCAGTACTTC. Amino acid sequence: CASTKMTGIGETQYF.

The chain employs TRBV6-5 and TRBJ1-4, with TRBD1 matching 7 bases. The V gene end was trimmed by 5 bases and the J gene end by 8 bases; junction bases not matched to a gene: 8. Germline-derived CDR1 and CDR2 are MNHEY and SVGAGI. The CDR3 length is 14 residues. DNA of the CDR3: TGTGCCAGCAGTCTCCCGACAGGGAACGAAAAACTGTTTTTT. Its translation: CASSLPTGNEKLFF.

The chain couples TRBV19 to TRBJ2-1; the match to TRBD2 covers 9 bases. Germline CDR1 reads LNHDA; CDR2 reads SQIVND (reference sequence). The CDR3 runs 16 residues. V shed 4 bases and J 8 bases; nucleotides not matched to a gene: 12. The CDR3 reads CASSTPGGGALYEQFF. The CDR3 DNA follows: TGTGCCAGTAGTACCCCGGGCGGGGGGGCATTGTATGAGCAGTTCTTC.

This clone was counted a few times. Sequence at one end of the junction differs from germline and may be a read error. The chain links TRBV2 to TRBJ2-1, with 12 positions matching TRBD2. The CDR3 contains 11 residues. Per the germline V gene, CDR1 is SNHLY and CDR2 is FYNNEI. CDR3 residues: CASSPSGGAVF. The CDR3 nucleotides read TGTGCCAGCAGTCCTAGCGGGGGGGCAGTCTTC. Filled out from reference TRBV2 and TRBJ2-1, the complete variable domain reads EPEVTQTPSHQVTQMGQEVILRCVPISNHLYFYWYRQILGQKVEFLVSFYNNEISEKSEIFDDQFSVERPDGSNFTLKIRSTKLEDSAMYFCASSPSGGAVFGPGTRLTVL.

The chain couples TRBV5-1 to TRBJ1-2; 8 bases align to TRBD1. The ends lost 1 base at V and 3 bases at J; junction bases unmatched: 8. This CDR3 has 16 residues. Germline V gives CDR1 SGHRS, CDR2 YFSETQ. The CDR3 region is CASSLTGQGADYGYTF. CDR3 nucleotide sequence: TGCGCCAGCAGCTTGACTGGGCAGGGGGCAGACTATGGCTACACCTTC.

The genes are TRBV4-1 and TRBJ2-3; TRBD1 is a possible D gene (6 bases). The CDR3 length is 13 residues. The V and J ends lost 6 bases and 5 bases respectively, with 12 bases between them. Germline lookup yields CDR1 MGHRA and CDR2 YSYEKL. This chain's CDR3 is CASSSGQEDTQYF. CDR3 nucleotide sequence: TGCGCCAGCAGTTCGGGACAAGAAGATACGCAGTATTTT.

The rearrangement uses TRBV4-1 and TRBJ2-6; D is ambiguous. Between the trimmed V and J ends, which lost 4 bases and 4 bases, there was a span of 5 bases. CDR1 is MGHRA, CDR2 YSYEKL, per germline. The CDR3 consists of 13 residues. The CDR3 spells CASSPIGANVLTF. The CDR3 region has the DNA TGCGCCAGCAGCCCAATCGGGGCCAACGTCCTGACTTTC.

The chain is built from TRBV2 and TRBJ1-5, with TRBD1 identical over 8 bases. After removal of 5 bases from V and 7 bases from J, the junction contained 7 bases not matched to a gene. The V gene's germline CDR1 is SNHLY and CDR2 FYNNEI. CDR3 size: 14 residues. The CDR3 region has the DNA TGTGCCAGCAGTCCAGGACAGGGTAGGCAGCCCCAGCATTTT. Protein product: CASSPGQGRQPQHF.

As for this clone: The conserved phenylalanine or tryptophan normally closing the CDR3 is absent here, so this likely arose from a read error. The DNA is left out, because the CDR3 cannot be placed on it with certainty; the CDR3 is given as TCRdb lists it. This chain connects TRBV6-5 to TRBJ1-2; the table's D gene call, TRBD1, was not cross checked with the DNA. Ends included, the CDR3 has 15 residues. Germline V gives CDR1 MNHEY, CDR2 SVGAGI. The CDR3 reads CASSPEIQGNPGLVR.

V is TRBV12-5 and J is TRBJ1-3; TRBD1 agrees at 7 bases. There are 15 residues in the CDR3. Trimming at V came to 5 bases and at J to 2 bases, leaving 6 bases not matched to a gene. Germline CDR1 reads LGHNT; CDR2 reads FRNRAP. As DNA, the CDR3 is TGTGCTAGTGGTCCACTCGGGACAGCTGGAAACACCATATATTTT. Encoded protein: CASGPLGTAGNTIYF.

In nucleotides, the CDR3 is TGTGCCAGCAGCCAGGAGGGTATATTGGGTAATTCACCCCTCCACTTT. This translates into CASSQEGILGNSPLHF. The chain employs TRBV4-2 and TRBJ1-6; no firm D call. The germline gives CDR1 LGHNA, CDR2 YNFKEQ. Trimming left V 3 bases short and J 6 bases short, with 15 bases between. The CDR3 totals 16 residues.

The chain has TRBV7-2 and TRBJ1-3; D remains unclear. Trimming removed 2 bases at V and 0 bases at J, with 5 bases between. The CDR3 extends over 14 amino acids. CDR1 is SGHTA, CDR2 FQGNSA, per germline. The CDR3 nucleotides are TGTGCCAGCAGCTTATACAGCTCTGGAAACACCATATATTTT. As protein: CASSLYSSGNTIYF.

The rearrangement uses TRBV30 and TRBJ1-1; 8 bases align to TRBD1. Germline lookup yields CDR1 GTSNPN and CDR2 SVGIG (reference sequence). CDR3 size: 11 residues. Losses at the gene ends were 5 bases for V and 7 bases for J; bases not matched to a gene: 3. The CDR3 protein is CAWGQGGEAFF. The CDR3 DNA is TGTGCCTGGGGACAGGGAGGTGAAGCTTTCTTT.

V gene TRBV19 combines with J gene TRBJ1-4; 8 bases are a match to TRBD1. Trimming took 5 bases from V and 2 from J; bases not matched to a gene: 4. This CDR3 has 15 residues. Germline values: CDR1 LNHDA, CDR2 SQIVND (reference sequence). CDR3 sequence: CASSSQGATNEKLFF. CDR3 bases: TGTGCCAGTAGTTCGCAGGGGGCGACTAATGAAAAACTGTTTTTT.

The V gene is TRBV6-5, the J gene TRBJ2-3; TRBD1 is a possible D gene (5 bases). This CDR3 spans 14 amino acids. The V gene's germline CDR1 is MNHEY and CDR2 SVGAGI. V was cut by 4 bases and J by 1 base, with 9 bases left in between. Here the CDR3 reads CASSLGAGTDTQYF. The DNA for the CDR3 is TGTGCCAGCAGTTTAGGGGCCGGCACAGATACGCAGTATTTT.

This CDR3 reads CASSPGGTGELFF. The CDR3, as DNA: TGTGCCAGCAGCCCCGGGGGTACCGGGGAGCTGTTTTTT. V usage is TRBV7-3 and J usage is TRBJ2-2; a possible D gene is TRBD2 (6 bases). Trimming took 5 bases from V and 5 from J, leaving 9 bases between them. The CDR3 spans 13 residues. Germline V gene lookup returns CDR1 SGHTA and CDR2 FQGTGA.

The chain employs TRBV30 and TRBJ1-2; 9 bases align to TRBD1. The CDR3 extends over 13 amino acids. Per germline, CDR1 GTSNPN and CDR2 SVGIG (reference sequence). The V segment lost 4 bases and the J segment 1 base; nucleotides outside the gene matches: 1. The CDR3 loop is CAWNRGLNYGYTF. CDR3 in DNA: TGTGCCTGGAACAGGGGGCTTAACTATGGCTACACCTTC.

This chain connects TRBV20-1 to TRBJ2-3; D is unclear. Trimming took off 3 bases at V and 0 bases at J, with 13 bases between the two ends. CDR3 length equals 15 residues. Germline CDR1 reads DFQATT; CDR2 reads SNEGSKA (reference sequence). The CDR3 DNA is TGCAGTGCTAGTGATTTAGCAGCTAGCACAGATACGCAGTATTTT. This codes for CSASDLAASTDTQYF.

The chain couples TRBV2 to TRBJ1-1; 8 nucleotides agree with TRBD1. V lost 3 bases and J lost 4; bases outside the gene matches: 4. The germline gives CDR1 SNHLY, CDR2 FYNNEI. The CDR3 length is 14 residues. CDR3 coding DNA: TGTGCCAGCAGTGAGCCAGGGACAGGCACTGAAGCTTTCTTT. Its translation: CASSEPGTGTEAFF.

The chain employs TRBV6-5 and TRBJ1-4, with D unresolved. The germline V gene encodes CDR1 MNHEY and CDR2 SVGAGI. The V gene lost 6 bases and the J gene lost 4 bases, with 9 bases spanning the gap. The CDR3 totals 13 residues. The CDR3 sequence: CASSHGSNEKLFF. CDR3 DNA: TGTGCCAGCAGCCACGGGAGTAATGAAAAACTGTTTTTT.

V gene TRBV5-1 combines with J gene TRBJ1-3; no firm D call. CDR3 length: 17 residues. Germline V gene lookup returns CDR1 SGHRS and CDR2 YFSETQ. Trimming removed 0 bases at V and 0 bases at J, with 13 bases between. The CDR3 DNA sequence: TGCGCCAGCAGCTTGGGTGGCGGAAGTAACTCTGGAAACACCATATATTTT. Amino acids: CASSLGGGSNSGNTIYF.

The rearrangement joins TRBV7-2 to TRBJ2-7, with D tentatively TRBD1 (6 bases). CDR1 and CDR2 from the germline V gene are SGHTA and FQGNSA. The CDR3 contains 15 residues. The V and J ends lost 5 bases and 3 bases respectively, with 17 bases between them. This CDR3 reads CASSPPGHKSYEQYF. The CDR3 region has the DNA TGTGCCAGCAGCCCCCCGGGACATAAAAGCTACGAGCAGTACTTC.